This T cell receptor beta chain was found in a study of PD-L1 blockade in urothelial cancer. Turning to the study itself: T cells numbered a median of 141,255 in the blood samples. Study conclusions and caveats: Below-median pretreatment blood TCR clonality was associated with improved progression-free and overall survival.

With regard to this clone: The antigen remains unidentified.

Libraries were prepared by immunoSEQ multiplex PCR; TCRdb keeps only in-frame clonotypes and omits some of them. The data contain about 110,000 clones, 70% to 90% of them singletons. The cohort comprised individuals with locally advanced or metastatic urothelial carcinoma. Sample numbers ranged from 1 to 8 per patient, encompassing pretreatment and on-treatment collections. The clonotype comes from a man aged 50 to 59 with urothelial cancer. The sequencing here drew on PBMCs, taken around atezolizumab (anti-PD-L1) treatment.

The CDR3 DNA is TGCGCCAGCAGCTTGGTATCCGGGACAGAGTCTGGCTACACCTTC. Residues: CASSLVSGTESGYTF. The chain employs TRBV5-1 and TRBJ1-2; TRBD1 matches at 7 bases. The germline CDR1 and CDR2 sequences are SGHRS and YFSETQ. The length of the CDR3 is 15 residues. The V segment lost 0 bases and the J segment 7 bases; nucleotides outside the gene matches: 9.